Listed here are 21 T cell receptor beta chains from one sample, sequenced in a study of blood T cell repertoires in COVID-19. Data came from immunoSEQ multiplex PCR; TCRdb stores just in-frame clones and leaves some out. Among approximately 230,000 clones, 70% to 90% were seen once, and the ten largest hold 2.2%. Sequenced sample: peripheral blood. All receptors derive from a man aged 25-40 years who had recovered from COVID-19.

The V gene is TRBV5-6, the J gene TRBJ2-7; D possibly corresponds to TRBD2 (6 bases). This CDR3 spans 15 amino acids. V shed 4 bases and J shed 0 bases, with 14 bases lying between them. Per the germline V gene, CDR1 is SGHDT and CDR2 is YYEEEE. In nucleotides, the CDR3 is TGTGCCAGCAGCGTTCCGGACGGGAGCTCCTACGAGCAGTACTTC. Translation: CASSVPDGSSYEQYF.

The rearrangement joins TRBV3-1 (or the pseudogene TRBV3-2) to TRBJ1-5; the match to TRBD1 covers 7 bases. Germline V gives CDR1 LGHDT, CDR2 YNNKEL (reference sequence). The V segment lost 7 bases and the J segment 6 bases; nucleotides outside the gene matches: 12. This CDR3 has 15 residues. The chain's CDR3 is CASKTGTEVPQPQHF. CDR3 DNA sequence: TGTGCCAGCAAAACCGGGACAGAGGTCCCTCAGCCCCAGCATTTT.

The sample holds a few counts of this clone. The chain is built from TRBV28 and TRBJ2-7; 7 bases agree with TRBD1. The CDR3 length is 14 residues. V was pared by 3 bases and J by 2 bases, with 4 bases of the junction left unmatched. Germline CDR1 reads MDHEN; CDR2 reads SYDVKM. CDR3 protein: CASSFGRGTYEQYF. DNA of the CDR3: TGTGCCAGCAGTTTTGGCAGGGGGACCTACGAGCAGTACTTC.

V usage is TRBV7-2 and J usage is TRBJ1-1; weak D call: TRBD1 (6 bases). The germline V and J ends were trimmed by 2 bases and 4 bases, with 14 bases remaining between them. CDR1 SGHTA and CDR2 FQGNSA come from the germline V gene. The CDR3 is 15 residues long. CDR3: CASSLQGHPLTEAFF. The CDR3, as DNA: TGTGCCAGCAGCTTACAGGGACACCCGCTCACTGAAGCTTTCTTT.

The chain recombines TRBV2 with TRBJ2-5; TRBD1 agrees at 10 bases. This CDR3 is 16 amino acids long. The trim removed 6 bases at V and 5 bases at J, leaving 12 bases unmatched. Per the germline V gene, CDR1 is SNHLY and CDR2 is FYNNEI. CDR3 sequence (DNA): TGTGCCAGCAGATACGGTTGGGACAGGGGTCAGGAGACCCAGTACTTC. As protein: CASRYGWDRGQETQYF.

The table lists this clone with a count of one. The CDR3 reads CASSLITGGGRGYTF. The CDR3, as DNA: TGTGCCAGCAGCTTAATTACAGGGGGCGGACGTGGCTACACCTTC. The chain links TRBV7-6 to TRBJ1-2; 9 bases map to TRBD1. Trimming removed 2 bases from V and 7 bases from J; junction bases left unmatched: 8. The CDR3 extends over 15 amino acids. Germline V CDR1 and CDR2: SGHVS, FNYEAQ.

The chain is built from TRBV7-9 and TRBJ1-1, with TRBD1 as a possible D gene (5 bases). The V end was cut by 5 bases, the J end by 4 bases, with 17 bases between. Germline V gene sequence: CDR1 SEHNR, CDR2 FQNEAQ (reference sequence). This CDR3 has 15 residues. The DNA for the CDR3 is TGTGCCAGCAGCCTAGATCATCCCAGGGTCACTGAAGCTTTCTTT. This codes for CASSLDHPRVTEAFF.

The V call is TRBV27, the J call TRBJ2-7, with no clear D. The V gene lost 0 bases and the J gene lost 0 bases, with 9 bases spanning the gap. In germline, CDR1 is MNHEY, CDR2 SMNVEV (reference sequence). The CDR3 is 15 residues long. The CDR3 reads CASSLSVPSSYEQYF. The CDR3 bases are TGTGCCAGCAGTTTATCGGTCCCGAGCTCCTACGAGCAGTACTTC.

The rearrangement links TRBV10-1 to TRBJ2-7, with 7 bases fitting TRBD2. The CDR3 consists of 15 residues. J was trimmed by 7 bases and V by 5 bases; bases with no gene match: 14. In germline, CDR1 is WNHNN, CDR2 SYGVQD (reference sequence). The CDR3 loop reads CASSPIRPAGREQYF. The CDR3 coding sequence is TGCGCCAGCAGTCCTATCCGCCCAGCGGGGCGTGAGCAGTACTTC.

J is TRBJ1-2 and V is TRBV6-5, with 7 bases identical to TRBD1. The trim removed 8 bases at V and 8 bases at J, leaving 14 bases unmatched. This CDR3 is 14 amino acids long. CDR1 and CDR2 from the germline V gene are MNHEY and SVGAGI. CDR3: CASAGPGTVWGYTF. Written as DNA, the CDR3 is TGTGCCAGCGCTGGACCCGGGACAGTGTGGGGCTACACCTTC.

The CDR3 DNA sequence: TGTGCCATCAGCCCCTCCGAGGCAGGGATCACTGAAGCTTTCTTT. It yields the protein CAISPSEAGITEAFF. The chain uses TRBV10-3 and TRBJ1-1; tentatively, D is TRBD1 (5 bases). CDR3 length: 15 amino acids. V dropped 6 bases and J dropped 4 bases, with 18 bases sitting between them. The germline V gene has CDR1 ENHRY and CDR2 SYGVKD.

This clone was observed a few times. The J gene is TRBJ1-5, the V gene TRBV19; no clear D. Germline V CDR1 and CDR2: LNHDA, SQIVND (reference sequence). V was trimmed by 10 bases and J by 3 bases, leaving 16 bases between them. The CDR3 length is 14 residues. Here the CDR3 reads CATRISMDNQPQHF. DNA of the CDR3: TGTGCCACCCGTATTAGCATGGACAATCAGCCCCAGCATTTT.

This chain connects TRBV9 to TRBJ2-1; TRBD1 aligns across 7 bases. V shed 3 bases, J shed 8 bases, and the junction held 11 bases outside the gene matches. The CDR3 runs 15 residues. From germline, CDR1 is SGDLS and CDR2 YYNGEE. The DNA for the CDR3 is TGTGCCAGCAGCGACCGGGACAGTGGGCCCGATGAGCAGTTCTTC. It encodes CASSDRDSGPDEQFF.

The chain uses TRBV2 and TRBJ2-2; perhaps TRBD1 as D (7 bases). V was cut by 8 bases and J by 5 bases, with 18 bases left in between. The CDR3 covers 15 residues. Per the germline V gene, CDR1 is SNHLY and CDR2 is FYNNEI. The CDR3 spells CASSLEGAVTGELFF. CDR3 nucleotide sequence: TGTGCCAGCTCCCTGGAGGGGGCGGTTACCGGGGAGCTGTTTTTT.

J is TRBJ1-2 and V is TRBV6-5, with 7 bases that match TRBD1. The germline V gene encodes CDR1 MNHEY and CDR2 SVGAGI. There are 16 residues in the CDR3. The ends lost 0 bases at V and 3 bases at J; junction bases unmatched: 7. The CDR3 protein is CASSYSTGSIDYGYTF. The CDR3 DNA follows: TGTGCCAGCAGTTACTCGACAGGGAGTATTGACTATGGCTACACCTTC.

This clone was counted once. CDR3 residues: CASSLRTSIPRELFF. The DNA for the CDR3 is TGTGCCAGCAGCCTCCGGACATCGATCCCCCGGGAGCTGTTTTTT. This chain joins TRBV5-4 and TRBJ2-2; D perhaps matches TRBD1 (5 bases). Germline CDR1 SGHNT, CDR2 YYREEE (reference sequence). The CDR3 is 15 residues long. V was pared by 4 bases and J by 9 bases, with 19 bases between.

This clone has only a few counts. CDR3 DNA: TGCGCCAGCAGGGACAGTGGCTTCGGAAACACCATATATTTT. Translation gives CASRDSGFGNTIYF. The chain uses TRBV5-1 and TRBJ1-3; tentatively, D is TRBD1 (6 bases). Germline V gene lookup returns CDR1 SGHRS and CDR2 YFSETQ. This CDR3 spans 14 amino acids. V gave up 5 bases and J gave up 4 bases, with 13 bases separating them.

The V and J genes are TRBV7-2 and TRBJ2-5, with D tentatively TRBD2 (6 bases). There are 13 residues in the CDR3. V was pared by 4 bases and J by 5 bases, with 11 bases between. The germline V gene has CDR1 SGHTA and CDR2 FQGNSA. For the CDR3, the DNA is TGTGCCAGCAGCTATCCAGGGAGGGAGACCCAGTACTTC. Its protein is CASSYPGRETQYF. Full variable domain (missing parts from reference TRBV7-2 and TRBJ2-5): GAGVSQSPSNKVTEKGKDVELRCDPISGHTALYWYRQSLGQGLEFLIYFQGNSAPDKSGLPSDRFSAERTGGSVSTLTIQRTQQEDSAVYLCASSYPGRETQYFGPGTRLLVL.

The chain employs TRBV24-1 and TRBJ1-2; D unresolved. With 3 bases removed from V and 6 bases from J, the gap between germline ends came to 4 bases. CDR1 and CDR2 from the germline V gene are KGHDR and SFDVKD. The CDR3 sequence is 11 residues long. CDR3 bases: TGTGCCACCAGTGATGGGCATGGCTACACCTTC. This gives the protein CATSDGHGYTF.

This clone has at least ten counts. This chain links TRBV27 with TRBJ1-2; D not resolved. Germline V gene sequence: CDR1 MNHEY, CDR2 SMNVEV (reference sequence). V was shortened by 0 bases and J by 8 bases, with 16 bases between the two germline ends. There are 15 residues in the CDR3. CDR3 DNA: TGTGCCAGCAGTTTATCGCCGACCCTCCCTAGGGGCTACACCTTC. This sequence encodes CASSLSPTLPRGYTF.

A note on this clone: Other DNA variants within this sample encode the same CDR3. This sequence joins TRBV7-9 and TRBJ1-5; D call uncertain. CDR3 size: 12 residues. From germline, CDR1 is SEHNR and CDR2 FQNEAQ (reference sequence). The V end lost 4 bases, the J end lost 4 bases, and 5 bases lay between the germline ends. The CDR3 is CASSSQNQPQHF. In DNA, the CDR3 is TGTGCCAGCAGCTCCCAGAATCAGCCCCAGCATTTT.